What follows are 27 T cell receptor beta chains derived from one specimen sequenced in a study of beta chain features in type 1 diabetes. Expressed TCRB transcripts were sequenced because the isolated RNA had all been reverse transcribed beforehand. The table came from immunoSEQ multiplex PCR; TCRdb's copy has only in-frame clones and leaves some out. Among about half a million clones listed, around 10% were seen once. The sample taken for sequencing was naive CD4+ T cells from blood. Receptors originate from a woman between 18 and 30 years old in good health.

V is TRBV2 and J is TRBJ2-2; no definite D call. The CDR3 contains 14 residues. From germline, CDR1 is SNHLY and CDR2 FYNNEI. Trimming pared 6 bases from V and 4 bases from J, leaving 12 bases between. This chain's CDR3 is CASSPFLGTGELFF. CDR3 nucleotide sequence: TGTGCCAGCAGCCCTTTTTTGGGCACCGGGGAGCTGTTTTTT.

A few counts support this clone. V is TRBV19 and J is TRBJ2-1, with D maybe TRBD2 (6 bases). V was trimmed by 6 bases and J by 0 bases, leaving 18 bases between them. The CDR3 runs 17 residues. Germline CDR1 reads LNHDA; CDR2 reads SQIVND (reference sequence). CDR3 protein: CASSRGTHHFSYNEQFF. The CDR3 coding sequence is TGTGCCAGTAGCCGCGGGACTCACCACTTCTCCTACAATGAGCAGTTCTTC.

This clone showed up just a few times. This sequence joins TRBV4-3 and TRBJ1-2; 9 bases line up with TRBD1. The CDR3 totals 16 residues. After removal of 0 bases from V and 4 bases from J, the junction contained 6 bases not matched to a gene. Germline CDR1 and CDR2: LGHNA and YSLEER. CDR3 coding DNA: TGCGCCAGCAGCCAAGAGGGGACAGGGTATGGCTATGGCTACACCTTC. It is translated as CASSQEGTGYGYGYTF.

The J gene is TRBJ2-1, the V gene TRBV7-2; no firm D call. The CDR3 covers 14 residues. V was pared by 2 bases and J by 2 bases, with 7 bases between. CDR1 is SGHTA and CDR2 is FQGNSA in the germline V gene. CDR3 residues: CASSLPGTYNEQFF. CDR3 nucleotides: TGTGCCAGCAGCTTACCTGGGACCTACAATGAGCAGTTCTTC.

This clone turned up a few times. The rearrangement joins TRBV7-2 to TRBJ2-4; D possibly corresponds to TRBD1 (5 bases). The CDR3 is 16 residues long. Germline V gives CDR1 SGHTA, CDR2 FQGNSA. Trimming left V 1 base short and J 1 base short, with 11 bases between. CDR3 loop: CASSLGLNRAKNIQYF. The CDR3 region has the DNA TGTGCCAGCAGCTTAGGGCTTAACAGGGCCAAAAACATTCAGTACTTC.

A single count supports this clone. The rearrangement uses TRBV6-6 and TRBJ1-2; D unclear. Germline loops: CDR1 MNHNY, CDR2 SVGAGI (reference sequence). This CDR3 region has 13 residues. V lost 0 bases to trimming and J lost 6 bases, with 8 bases between them. The CDR3 DNA sequence: TGTGCCAGCAGTTACTCGTCCGGGGATGGCTACACCTTC. It translates to CASSYSSGDGYTF.

The chain is built from TRBV7-9 and TRBJ2-1, with 7 bases matching TRBD1. After removal of 6 bases from V and 2 bases from J, the junction contained 7 bases not matched to a gene. CDR3 length: 15 residues. Germline CDR1 SEHNR, CDR2 FQNEAQ (reference sequence). CDR3 protein: CASRNPGQPYNEQFF. CDR3 DNA: TGTGCCAGCAGGAACCCGGGACAGCCCTACAATGAGCAGTTCTTC.

CDR3 in DNA: TGTGCCAGCAGCTTAGGGGGACAGGTTAACACTGAAGCTTTCTTT. The encoded protein is CASSLGGQVNTEAFF. The genes are TRBV7-6 and TRBJ1-1; 8 bases match TRBD1. V was pared by 1 base and J by 2 bases, with 3 bases of the junction left unmatched. The germline gives CDR1 SGHVS, CDR2 FNYEAQ. The CDR3 sequence is 15 residues long.

The genes are TRBV30 and TRBJ1-5; 9 positions agree with TRBD1. J gave up 7 bases and V 4 bases, and 8 bases lay outside the gene matches. Germline lookup yields CDR1 GTSNPN and CDR2 SVGIG (reference sequence). This CDR3 region has 14 residues. The CDR3 DNA follows: TGTGCCTGGACTCCGGGACAGGGAGACCAGCCCCAGCATTTT. It yields the protein CAWTPGQGDQPQHF.

This clone was observed a handful of times. This chain joins TRBV7-8 and TRBJ1-1, with TRBD1 matching over 10 bases. This CDR3 is built from 15 residues. The junction had 6 bases not matched to a gene; V was cut back by 8 bases and J by 0 bases. Germline V gives CDR1 SGHVS, CDR2 FQNEAQ. DNA for the CDR3: TGTGCCAGCCGGGACAGGGGACAAATGAACACTGAAGCTTTCTTT. Translating gives CASRDRGQMNTEAFF.

This clone appeared a few times. The chain couples TRBV4-3 to TRBJ2-3; D ambiguous. V lost 0 bases and J 4 bases, leaving 11 bases between the germline ends. The germline CDR1 and CDR2 sequences are LGHNA and YSLEER. The CDR3 consists of 15 residues. In nucleotides, the CDR3 is TGCGCCAGCAGCCAAGATAGACTTAGGGCAGATACGCAGTATTTT. Translated: CASSQDRLRADTQYF.

A few counts support this clone. V usage is TRBV28 and J usage is TRBJ2-1; D gene uncertain. Germline values: CDR1 MDHEN, CDR2 SYDVKM. V dropped 2 bases and J dropped 7 bases, with 9 bases sitting between them. CDR3 length equals 13 residues. The CDR3 nucleotides read TGTGCCAGCAGTTTAACCCAGACAAATGAGCAGTTCTTC. This encodes CASSLTQTNEQFF.

The chain recombines TRBV6-5 with TRBJ2-1; TRBD1 aligns across 7 bases. After removal of 0 bases from V and 2 bases from J, the junction contained 4 bases not matched to a gene. This CDR3 has 16 residues. CDR1 and CDR2 (germline): MNHEY, SVGAGI. The CDR3 DNA reads TGTGCCAGCAGTTACTCGCAGGGGGTGCCCTACAATGAGCAGTTCTTC. Translation gives CASSYSQGVPYNEQFF.

Here the CDR3 DNA reads TGCAGCGTTGAAGACTGGGGGGAGACCCAGTACTTC. This translates into CSVEDWGETQYF. The gene calls are TRBV29-1 and TRBJ2-5; D is tentatively TRBD1 or TRBD2 (5 bases each). This CDR3 has 12 residues. Germline V gene sequence: CDR1 SQVTM, CDR2 ANQGSEA. The V and J ends lost 0 bases and 5 bases respectively, with 7 bases between them.

This clone came up a few times. The V gene is TRBV9, the J gene TRBJ2-4; 8 bases agree with TRBD2. Germline V CDR1 and CDR2: SGDLS, YYNGEE. The CDR3 sequence is 14 residues long. V was clipped by 2 bases and J by 7 bases; unmatched bases: 5. The CDR3 reads CASSVMAGGNIQYF. In DNA, the CDR3 is TGTGCCAGCAGCGTCATGGCGGGGGGCAACATTCAGTACTTC.

This clone was detected many times. The chain uses TRBV29-1 and TRBJ2-1; D remains unclear. Germline V gene data show CDR1 as SQVTM and CDR2 as ANQGSEA. The V end was cut by 3 bases, the J end by 0 bases, with 9 bases between. This CDR3 is 14 amino acids long. The CDR3 coding sequence is TGCAGCGTTGAGGTTAGCTTCTCCTACAATGAGCAGTTCTTC. It specifies CSVEVSFSYNEQFF.

This clone has just a few counts. The genes are TRBV28 and TRBJ2-7; D might be TRBD2 (6 bases). The CDR3 extends over 15 amino acids. Trimming cost V 6 bases and J 2 bases, with 17 bases left between them. CDR1 MDHEN and CDR2 SYDVKM come from the germline V gene. The CDR3 DNA sequence: TGTGCCAGCAGCCTGAAGCGCGGGGATCCCTACGAGCAGTACGTC. This encodes CASSLKRGDPYEQYV.

The chain is built from TRBV4-2 and TRBJ2-4, with TRBD2 matching over 12 bases. V lost 4 bases and J lost 1; bases outside the gene matches: 5. The CDR3 is 17 residues long. Germline values: CDR1 LGHNA, CDR2 YNFKEQ. CDR3 DNA: TGTGCCAGCAGCCCTGGGACTAGCGGGTTCGCCAAAAACATTCAGTACTTC. It codes for CASSPGTSGFAKNIQYF.

The rearrangement uses TRBV4-3 and TRBJ2-1; D gene ambiguous. The CDR3 contains 12 residues. Germline values: CDR1 LGHNA, CDR2 YSLEER. V was clipped by 2 bases and J by 11 bases, with 10 bases between them. The CDR3 nucleotides are TGCGCCAGCAGCCAAAGGATGGATAAGCAGTTCTTC. This translates into CASSQRMDKQFF.

The chain recombines TRBV29-1 with TRBJ2-3, with D possibly being TRBD2 (5 bases). CDR1 is SQVTM, CDR2 ANQGSEA, per germline. V was clipped by 0 bases and J by 0 bases, with 13 bases between them. CDR3 length: 16 amino acids. CDR3 in DNA: TGCAGCGTTGAAGAAGTGGCCGGGATTAGCACAGATACGCAGTATTTT. Amino acid sequence: CSVEEVAGISTDTQYF.

This clone was recorded a few times. V is TRBV7-9 and J is TRBJ1-1; D possibly corresponds to TRBD1 (6 bases). The CDR3 length is 14 residues. V lost 5 bases, J lost 4 bases, and 14 bases lay in between. CDR1 is SEHNR and CDR2 is FQNEAQ in the germline V gene (reference sequence). The CDR3 spells CASSPQGGGTEAFF. The CDR3 coding sequence is TGTGCCAGCAGCCCACAGGGTGGGGGCACTGAAGCTTTCTTT.

This clone has a handful of counts. The chain joins TRBV7-8 to TRBJ2-5, with 10 positions matching TRBD2. With 4 bases clipped from V and 5 bases from J, the junction kept 7 bases outside the gene matches. Germline CDR1 reads SGHVS; CDR2 reads FQNEAQ. There are 15 residues in the CDR3. DNA for the CDR3: TGTGCCAGCAGCTCAGCGGGAGGGCCTGTGGAGACCCAGTACTTC. Translation gives CASSSAGGPVETQYF.

This clone has more than one count but fewer than ten. This sequence joins TRBV10-3 and TRBJ2-7; D tentatively fits TRBD1 or TRBD2 (7 bases each). The germline V gene encodes CDR1 ENHRY and CDR2 SYGVKD. The CDR3 loop spans 14 amino acids. Trimming cost V 2 bases and J 7 bases, with 15 bases left between them. The CDR3 is CAISESTGEGEQYV. As DNA, the CDR3 is TGTGCCATCAGTGAGAGCACAGGGGAGGGTGAGCAGTACGTC.

This clone appeared a few times. This chain connects TRBV18 to TRBJ2-4; 7 bases line up with TRBD1. The CDR3 runs to 17 residues. J gave up 2 bases and V 3 bases, and 10 bases lay outside the gene matches. The germline V gene has CDR1 KGHSH and CDR2 LQKENI. CDR3 bases: TGTGCCAGCTCACCGCGTCAGGGGACAGTTACCAAAAACATTCAGTACTTC. The encoded protein is CASSPRQGTVTKNIQYF.

In this sample, this clone turned up many times. The chain combines TRBV10-3 with TRBJ2-5; no definite D call. There are 13 residues in the CDR3. Trimming cost V 0 bases and J 2 bases, with 4 bases left between them. Per the germline V gene, CDR1 is ENHRY and CDR2 is SYGVKD. The CDR3 here is CAISESAQETQYF. DNA of the CDR3: TGTGCCATCAGTGAGTCAGCTCAAGAGACCCAGTACTTC.

This rearrangement joins TRBV7-3 to TRBJ1-3; tentatively, D is TRBD1 (6 bases). Germline values: CDR1 SGHTA, CDR2 FQGTGA. Trimming took 5 bases from V and 0 from J, leaving 11 bases between them. The CDR3 is 15 residues long. CDR3 in DNA: TGTGCCAGCAGCGTACAGGGATCCTCTGGAAACACCATATATTTT. Translating gives CASSVQGSSGNTIYF.

V gene TRBV5-8 combines with J gene TRBJ2-3; a weak D match, TRBD2 (5 bases). CDR3 length: 16 residues. Between the trimmed V and J ends, which lost 7 bases and 1 base, there was a span of 19 bases. Looked up from germline, CDR1 is SGHTS and CDR2 is YDEGEE. This CDR3 reads CASSPMWARGTDTQYF. DNA of the CDR3: TGTGCCAGCTCCCCGATGTGGGCGCGGGGCACAGATACGCAGTATTTT. The full variable domain, completed using reference TRBV5-8 and TRBJ2-3, is EAGVTQSPTHLIKTRGQQATLRCSPISGHTSVYWYQQALGLGLQFLLWYDEGEERNRGNFPPRFSGRQFPNYSSELNVNALELEDSALYLCASSPMWARGTDTQYFGPGTRLTVL.